One sample yielded the 13 T cell receptor beta chains listed below, sequenced in a study of T cell repertoires in cytomegalovirus infection. Via MiXCR, TCRdb re-called the reads, giving one row per CDR3 protein. The table has about 230,000 distinct CDR3 sequences, roughly 6.5% seen once. The sample was PBMCs. These receptors were obtained from a human donor in good health (CMV status not recorded). Some clones in this sample may be carry-over from other donors' samples.

This clonotype showed up many times. The V and J genes are TRBV7-9 and TRBJ1-1, with a weak D call TRBD1 (6 bases). Trimming removed 1 base from V and 1 base from J, with 19 bases in between. The germline V gene encodes CDR1 SEHNR and CDR2 FQNEAQ (reference sequence). The CDR3 extends over 18 amino acids. The CDR3 region is CASSLVAGALGWNTEAFF. The CDR3 DNA follows: TGTGCCAGCAGCTTAGTGGCAGGGGCCCTAGGTTGGAACACTGAAGCTTTCTTT.

This clonotype was detected many times. The V call is TRBV19, the J call TRBJ1-1; no reliable D call. Trimming shortened V by 3 bases and J by 1 base, and 12 bases separated the two germline ends. CDR3 length: 15 amino acids. The germline gives CDR1 LNHDA, CDR2 SQIVND (reference sequence). The CDR3 is CASSMSRPPNTEAFF. The DNA of the CDR3 is TGTGCCAGTAGTATGTCCAGGCCGCCGAACACTGAAGCTTTCTTT.

The chain carries TRBV29-1 and TRBJ1-6; TRBD1 might be the D (5 bases). V was trimmed by 5 bases and J by 7 bases, leaving 12 bases between them. The germline V gene encodes CDR1 SQVTM and CDR2 ANQGSEA. This CDR3 has 13 amino acids. The CDR3 sequence is CSVRGTGNSPLHF. Here the CDR3 DNA reads TGCAGCGTTCGCGGGACGGGGAATTCACCCCTCCACTTT.

This clonotype was detected many times. The rearrangement links TRBV15 to TRBJ1-1; D perhaps matches TRBD1 (5 bases). This CDR3 contains 14 residues. Germline V gene lookup returns CDR1 LNHNV and CDR2 YYDKDF (reference sequence). Trimming removed 2 bases at V and 4 bases at J, with 11 bases between. The CDR3: CATSRQRRGTEAFF. In DNA form, the CDR3 reads TGTGCCACCAGCAGACAGAGGAGGGGCACTGAAGCTTTCTTT. Full variable domain (outside the CDR3, taken from reference TRBV15 and TRBJ1-1): DAMVIQNPRYQVTQFGKPVTLSCSQTLNHNVMYWYQQKSSQAPKLLFHYYDKDFNNEADTPDNFQSRRPNTSFCFLDIRSPGLGDTAMYLCATSRQRRGTEAFFGQGTRLTVV.

This clonotype was observed at least ten times. This CDR3 reads CASGSAPVTEAFF. CDR3 bases: TGTGCCAGTGGAAGCGCCCCAGTTACTGAAGCTTTCTTT. This sequence joins TRBV19 and TRBJ1-1, with unresolved D. Germline V gene lookup returns CDR1 LNHDA and CDR2 SQIVND (reference sequence). Trimming removed 8 bases at V and 5 bases at J, with 15 bases between. The CDR3 consists of 13 residues.

This clonotype was counted at least ten times. This chain joins TRBV7-2 and TRBJ2-1; D possibly matches TRBD1 or TRBD2 (6 bases each). This CDR3 has 10 residues. Germline V gives CDR1 SGHTA, CDR2 FQGNSA. In DNA form, the CDR3 reads TGTGCGGGGGGCCCCGATGAGCAGTTCTTC. This sequence encodes CAGGPDEQFF.

This clonotype has at least ten counts. The rearrangement links TRBV7-8 to TRBJ1-5; D uncertain. The CDR3 runs to 12 residues. The V and J ends lost 1 base and 9 bases respectively, with 7 bases between them. Germline CDR1 and CDR2: SGHVS and FQNEAQ. In DNA form, the CDR3 reads TGTGCCAGCAGCTTAGTGGAGGGGCCCCAGCATTTT. Amino acids: CASSLVEGPQHF.

The sample holds many counts of this clonotype. The genes are TRBV7-9 and TRBJ1-1; D not certain. V dropped 1 base and J dropped 8 bases, with 5 bases sitting between them. Germline V gene lookup returns CDR1 SEHNR and CDR2 FQNEAQ (reference sequence). The CDR3 runs to 11 residues. The CDR3 region is CASSLVQEAFF. The CDR3 DNA reads as TGTGCCAGCAGCTTAGTCCAGGAAGCTTTCTTT.

This clonotype has ten or more counts. The chain couples TRBV7-9 to TRBJ2-7; D is perhaps TRBD1 (6 bases). V lost 3 bases, J lost 5 bases, and 11 bases lay in between. This CDR3 has 13 residues. CDR1 SEHNR and CDR2 FQNEAQ come from the germline V gene (reference sequence). The CDR3 region is CASSLTTGNEQYF. The DNA for the CDR3 is TGTGCCAGCAGCTTGACAACAGGGAACGAGCAGTACTTC.

About this clonotype: Possible read error: a much larger clone is one base away. The V call is TRBV9, the J call TRBJ1-6, with D maybe TRBD1 (5 bases). CDR1 and CDR2 (germline): SGDLS, YYNGEE. The CDR3 extends over 13 amino acids. The CDR3: CDSSVDGGSPLHF. The DNA of the CDR3 is TGTGACAGCAGCGTAGATGGGGGGTCACCCCTCCACTTT.

In its sample, this clonotype was seen many times. The rearrangement links TRBV7-2 to TRBJ1-1; D possibly corresponds to TRBD1 (5 bases). Germline CDR1 is SGHTA and CDR2 is FQGNSA. CDR3 length: 16 residues. Deletions cut 1 base from V and 4 bases from J, with 16 bases between. The CDR3 DNA sequence: TGTGCCAGCAGCTTAGGGGGACGGGGCGTGGGCACTGAAGCTTTCTTT. This translates into CASSLGGRGVGTEAFF.

This clonotype occurred many times. Written as DNA, the CDR3 is TGTGCCAGCAGCTTAGGTGCGGGGGCCCCTGAAGCTTTCTTT. Its protein product is CASSLGAGAPEAFF. The chain combines TRBV11-2 with TRBJ1-1; perhaps TRBD1 as D (6 bases). The V end was cut by 1 base, the J end by 6 bases, with 12 bases between. Germline CDR1 and CDR2: SGHAT and FQNNGV. The CDR3 covers 14 residues.

This clonotype showed up many times. This rearrangement joins TRBV6-5 to TRBJ1-2; perhaps TRBD1 as D (5 bases). The CDR3 loop spans 14 amino acids. CDR1 and CDR2 (germline): MNHEY, SVGAGI. Trimming pared 0 bases from V and 8 bases from J, leaving 13 bases between. The CDR3 DNA reads TGTGCCAGCAGTTACTCGGAGACAGCCGGCGGCTACACCTTC. Translating it yields CASSYSETAGGYTF.